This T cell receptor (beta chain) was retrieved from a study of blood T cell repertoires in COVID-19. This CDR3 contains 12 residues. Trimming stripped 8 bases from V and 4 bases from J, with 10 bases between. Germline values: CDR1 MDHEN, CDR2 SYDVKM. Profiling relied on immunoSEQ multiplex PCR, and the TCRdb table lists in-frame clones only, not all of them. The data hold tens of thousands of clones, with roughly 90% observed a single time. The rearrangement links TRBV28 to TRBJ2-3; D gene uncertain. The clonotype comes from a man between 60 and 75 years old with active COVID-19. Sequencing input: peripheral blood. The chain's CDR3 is CASRSFPDTQYF. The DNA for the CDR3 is TGTGCCAGCCGGTCGTTTCCAGATACGCAGTATTTT. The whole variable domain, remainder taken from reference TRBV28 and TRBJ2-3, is DVKVTQSSRYLVKRTGEKVFLECVQDMDHENMFWYRQDPGLGLRLIYFSYDVKMKEKGDIPEGYSVSREKKERFSLILESASTNQTSMYLCASRSFPDTQYFGPGTRLTVL.